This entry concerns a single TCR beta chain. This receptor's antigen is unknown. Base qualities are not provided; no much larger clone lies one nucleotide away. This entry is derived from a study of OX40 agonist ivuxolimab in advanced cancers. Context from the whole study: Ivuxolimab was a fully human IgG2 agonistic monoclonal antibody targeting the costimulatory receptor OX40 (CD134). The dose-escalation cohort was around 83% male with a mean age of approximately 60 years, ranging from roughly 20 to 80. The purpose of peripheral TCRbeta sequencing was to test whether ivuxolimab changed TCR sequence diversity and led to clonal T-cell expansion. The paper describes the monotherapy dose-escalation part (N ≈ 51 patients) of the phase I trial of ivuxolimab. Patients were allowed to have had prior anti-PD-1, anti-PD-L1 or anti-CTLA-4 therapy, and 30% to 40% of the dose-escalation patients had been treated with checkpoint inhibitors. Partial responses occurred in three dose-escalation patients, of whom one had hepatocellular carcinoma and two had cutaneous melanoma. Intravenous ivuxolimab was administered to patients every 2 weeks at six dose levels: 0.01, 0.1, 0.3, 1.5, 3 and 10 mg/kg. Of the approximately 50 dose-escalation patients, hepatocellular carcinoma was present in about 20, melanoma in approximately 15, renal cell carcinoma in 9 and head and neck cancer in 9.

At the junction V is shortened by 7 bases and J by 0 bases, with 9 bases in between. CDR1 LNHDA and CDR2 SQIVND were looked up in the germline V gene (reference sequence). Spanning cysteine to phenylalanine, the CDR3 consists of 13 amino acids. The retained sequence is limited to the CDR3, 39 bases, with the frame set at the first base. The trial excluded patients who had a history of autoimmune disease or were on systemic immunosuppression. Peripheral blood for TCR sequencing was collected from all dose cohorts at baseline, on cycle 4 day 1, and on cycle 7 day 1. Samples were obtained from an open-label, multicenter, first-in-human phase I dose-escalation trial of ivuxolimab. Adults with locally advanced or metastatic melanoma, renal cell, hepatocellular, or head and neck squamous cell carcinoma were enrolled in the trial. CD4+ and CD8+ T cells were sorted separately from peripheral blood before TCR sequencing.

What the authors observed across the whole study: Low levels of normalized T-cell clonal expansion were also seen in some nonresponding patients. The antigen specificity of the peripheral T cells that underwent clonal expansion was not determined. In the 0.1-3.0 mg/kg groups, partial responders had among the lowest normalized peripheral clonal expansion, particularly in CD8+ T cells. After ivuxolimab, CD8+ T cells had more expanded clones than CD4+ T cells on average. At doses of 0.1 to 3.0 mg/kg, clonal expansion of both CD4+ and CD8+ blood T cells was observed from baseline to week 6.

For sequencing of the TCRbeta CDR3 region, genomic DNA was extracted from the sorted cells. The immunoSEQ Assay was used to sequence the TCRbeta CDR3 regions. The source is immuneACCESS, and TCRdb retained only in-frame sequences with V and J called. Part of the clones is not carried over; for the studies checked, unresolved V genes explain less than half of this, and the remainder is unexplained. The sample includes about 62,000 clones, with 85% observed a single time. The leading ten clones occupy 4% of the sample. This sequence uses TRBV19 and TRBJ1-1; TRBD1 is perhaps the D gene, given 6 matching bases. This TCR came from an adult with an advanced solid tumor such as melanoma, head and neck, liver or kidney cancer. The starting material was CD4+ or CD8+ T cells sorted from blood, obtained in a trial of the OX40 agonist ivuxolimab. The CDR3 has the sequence CASTGQLNTEAFF. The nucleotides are TGTGCCAGTACGGGACAATTGAACACTGAAGCTTTCTTT.